A selection of T cell receptor beta chains follows, all from one sample in a study of blood T cell repertoires in COVID-19. Generated by immunoSEQ multiplex PCR, the TCRdb table keeps only in-frame clones and is missing some. There are 37,000 or so clones in the sample; over 60% occur only once, and less than 2.5% lies in the top ten. The sequenced sample was peripheral blood. These receptors came from a man aged 55 to 70 with active COVID-19. The CDR3 runs from the conserved cysteine through the conserved F or W. The order of the fields is clone size, D gene, J gene, V gene, CDR3 DNA, CDR3 protein. The D gene is left open where the match is weak. Clone sizes are given selectively: once, few, many, or a class where the clone is expanded.

clone size: .
D gene: TRBD2
J gene: TRBJ2-5
V gene: TRBV9
CDR3 DNA: TGTGCCAGCAGCACCAGTCCCCTAGCGGGAGGCCCAGAGACCCAGTACTTC
CDR3 protein: CASSTSPLAGGPETQYF

clone size: .
D gene: TRBD1
J gene: TRBJ1-3
V gene: TRBV5-6
CDR3 DNA: TGTGCCAGCAGCTTGGAGCGGGTCGACAGGGGTGGAAACACCATATATTTT
CDR3 protein: CASSLERVDRGGNTIYF

clone size: .
D gene: .
J gene: TRBJ1-4
V gene: TRBV12-5
CDR3 DNA: TGTGCTAGTGGCCAGTCCACAGTGGTGGGTGAAAAACTGTTTTTT
CDR3 protein: CASGQSTVVGEKLFF

clone size: .
D gene: TRBD2
J gene: TRBJ2-1
V gene: TRBV7-9
CDR3 DNA: TGTGCCAGCAGCCCCGGGACTAGCTCTGAGCAGTTCTTC
CDR3 protein: CASSPGTSSEQFF

clone size: .
D gene: .
J gene: TRBJ2-1
V gene: TRBV6-5
CDR3 DNA: TGTGCCAGCAGTTCTAGTGAGGCCGGGGAGCAGTTCTTC
CDR3 protein: CASSSSEAGEQFF

clone size: .
D gene: TRBD2
J gene: TRBJ2-1
V gene: TRBV6-5
CDR3 DNA: TGTGCCAGCAGTCCCGGGACTAGCTTCAATGAGCAGTTCTTC
CDR3 protein: CASSPGTSFNEQFF

clone size: .
D gene: .
J gene: TRBJ2-7
V gene: TRBV7-9
CDR3 DNA: TGTGCCAGCAGCGATCCAGGGTTCTCCTCCTACGAGCAGTACTTC
CDR3 protein: CASSDPGFSSYEQYF

clone size: once
D gene: .
J gene: TRBJ1-2
V gene: TRBV19
CDR3 DNA: TGTGCCAGTAGTATAGGCAGAGGCTACACCTTC
CDR3 protein: CASSIGRGYTF

clone size: .
D gene: .
J gene: TRBJ1-1
V gene: TRBV28
CDR3 DNA: TGTGCCAGCAGGGAGGGGAGCAAGAACACTGAAGCTTTCTTT
CDR3 protein: CASREGSKNTEAFF

clone size: .
D gene: .
J gene: TRBJ2-7
V gene: TRBV9
CDR3 DNA: TGTGCCAGCAGCGCGACTGAAGGCTACGAGCAGTACTTC
CDR3 protein: CASSATEGYEQYF

clone size: .
D gene: .
J gene: TRBJ1-2
V gene: TRBV5-4
CDR3 DNA: TGTGCCAGCAGCTATACCTTGACAGGAGAGTTATATGGCTACACCTTC
CDR3 protein: CASSYTLTGELYGYTF

clone size: .
D gene: TRBD1
J gene: TRBJ1-2
V gene: TRBV25-1
CDR3 DNA: TGTGCCCAACTCTGGCGGGACAGGGCCCTAGAGGGCTACACCTTC
CDR3 protein: CAQLWRDRALEGYTF

clone size: .
D gene: .
J gene: TRBJ2-5
V gene: TRBV7-9
CDR3 DNA: TGTGCCAGCAGCTTATGGGGATGGGGCAGGGTGGAGACCCAGTACTTC
CDR3 protein: CASSLWGWGRVETQYF

clone size: .
D gene: TRBD2
J gene: TRBJ2-7
V gene: TRBV7-2
CDR3 DNA: TGTGCCAGCAGCTTAGTAAGCGGGGGGGCCTTGGACGAGCAGTACTTC
CDR3 protein: CASSLVSGGALDEQYF

clone size: .
D gene: .
J gene: TRBJ1-1
V gene: TRBV4-3
CDR3 DNA: TGCGCCAGCAGCCAAGACCCGGAGCTGAACACTGAAGCTTTCTTT
CDR3 protein: CASSQDPELNTEAFF